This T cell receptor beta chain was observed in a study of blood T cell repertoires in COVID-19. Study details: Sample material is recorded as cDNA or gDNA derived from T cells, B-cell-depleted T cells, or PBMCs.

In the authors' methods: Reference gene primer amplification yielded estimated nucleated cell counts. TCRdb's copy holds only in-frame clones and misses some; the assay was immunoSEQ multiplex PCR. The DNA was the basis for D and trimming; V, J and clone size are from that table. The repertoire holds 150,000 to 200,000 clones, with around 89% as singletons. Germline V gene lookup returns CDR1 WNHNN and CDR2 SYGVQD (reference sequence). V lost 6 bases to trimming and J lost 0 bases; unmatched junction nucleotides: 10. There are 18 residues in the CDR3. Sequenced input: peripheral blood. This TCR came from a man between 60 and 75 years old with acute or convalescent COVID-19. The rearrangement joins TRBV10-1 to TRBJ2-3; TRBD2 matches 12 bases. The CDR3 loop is CASRCDLAGGPSTDTQYF. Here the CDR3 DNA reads TGCGCCAGCAGGTGTGATCTAGCGGGGGGGCCCAGCACAGATACGCAGTATTTT.